The subject of this entry is one TCR beta chain. The CDR3 spans 15 residues. Germline CDR1 SGHRS, CDR2 YFSETQ. Trimming shortened V by 5 bases and J by 0 bases, and 12 bases separated the two germline ends. This sample was taken from a study of blood T cell repertoires in COVID-19. Study background: COVID-19 samples, acute and convalescent, were from the United States, Italy and Spain.

In the authors' methods: Amplification from reference gene primers served as the basis for estimated nucleated cell counts. Repertoires were generated with immunoSEQ multiplex PCR, while TCRdb's copy carries only in-frame clones and drops some. V and J calls and clone size are as listed in that table; D and trimming were resolved from the DNA. The repertoire holds 250,000 to 300,000 clones, with 70% to 90% as singletons. In terms of age and location, participants ranged from about 18 to 90 years and lived in about two dozen US areas. The rearrangement links TRBV5-1 to TRBJ2-1, with D possibly TRBD2 on 5 matching bases. Sequencing used PBMCs or T cells enriched from blood (not recorded which). The clonotype was recovered from a woman in her forties or fifties who had recovered from COVID-19. CDR3: CASSKAVSSYNEQFF. The CDR3 DNA reads TGCGCCAGCAGTAAAGCGGTCAGCTCCTACAATGAGCAGTTCTTC.